This T cell receptor beta chain was obtained from a study of cytomegalovirus exposure and HLA in healthy donors. Overall study results and limits: The dataset shows that most TCR sequences were rare, while some public TCRs occurred in many donors.

A word on this clone: Its antigen is currently unknown.

CDR1 SEHNR and CDR2 FQNEAQ come from the germline V gene (reference sequence). This CDR3 is built from 14 residues. J lost 6 bases, V lost 5 bases, and 7 bases had no gene match. The donors were part of the validation cohort, which consisted of over a hundred subjects and was separate from the first cohort of 670 or so subjects. Sequencing was performed with immunoSEQ multiplex PCR; in TCRdb, only in-frame clones are kept and a portion is missing. The sample lists 100,000 to 120,000 clones, 88% seen once, with 1.4% to 1.5% in the top ten. The rearrangement uses TRBV7-9 and TRBJ2-3; TRBD1 agrees at 8 bases. Sequencing was performed on PBMCs. The receptor was isolated from a young woman in good health and CMV-seropositive. This CDR3 reads CASSTWTGMDTQYF. DNA for the CDR3: TGTGCCAGCAGCACCTGGACAGGGATGGATACGCAGTATTTT.